This T cell receptor (beta chain) was sequenced for a study of blood T cells in healthy people across ages. Broader study findings: Estimated diversity across one million T cells was deemed an underestimate.

With 1 base clipped from V and 2 bases from J, the junction kept 5 bases outside the gene matches. Germline CDR1 is SGHNT and CDR2 is YYREEE (reference sequence). The CDR3 contains 15 residues. Primers used in a second PCR of roughly 6 to 12 cycles were a sample-barcoded 5' primer and a J-beta primer mix. Any given sample supplied a minimum of 2.5 million CDR3-containing paired-end reads. TCRdb used MiXCR to reprocess the 5' RACE reads, holding one entry per CDR3 protein. In the table there are about 1,400,000 distinct CDR3 sequences, 40% to 50% of which are singletons. As regards this clonotype: What it binds is unknown.

The J gene is TRBJ2-5, the V gene TRBV5-4, with 7 positions matching TRBD2. The sequenced sample was blood. The clonotype comes from a young woman in good health. Here the CDR3 DNA reads TGTGCCAGCAGCTTGATCGGGGGGACTCAAGAGACCCAGTACTTC. Translating it yields CASSLIGGTQETQYF.